These 12 T cell receptor beta chains originate from one sample sequenced in a study of cytomegalovirus exposure and HLA in healthy donors. The PCR used 60 Vbeta and 13 Jbeta primers. Sequencing used immunoSEQ multiplex PCR; TCRdb keeps in-frame clones, though not all of them. The sample lists some 120,000 clones; around 70% were seen once. The specimen sequenced was PBMCs. These TCRs come from a woman in her thirties or forties in good health and CMV-seronegative.

This clone was seen just once. The genes are TRBV4-3 and TRBJ2-7, with 8 bases fitting TRBD2. Germline lookup yields CDR1 LGHNA and CDR2 YSLEER. The length of the CDR3 is 17 residues. The junction had 14 bases not matched to a gene; V was cut back by 3 bases and J by 4 bases. The CDR3 spells CASSQGTGGAFPYEQYF. CDR3 sequence (DNA): TGCGCCAGCAGCCAGGGAACCGGGGGGGCCTTTCCATACGAGCAGTACTTC.

The chain joins TRBV9 to TRBJ1-2; a possible D gene is TRBD1 (5 bases). CDR3 length: 14 amino acids. The V gene lost 0 bases and the J gene lost 8 bases, with 14 bases spanning the gap. Germline V gives CDR1 SGDLS, CDR2 YYNGEE. The chain's CDR3 is CASSVEGGAVGYTF. In DNA form, the CDR3 reads TGTGCCAGCAGCGTAGAGGGAGGGGCGGTCGGCTACACCTTC.

CDR3 coding DNA: TGTGCCAGCAGCTGGGGACAGGGGGTTAACTATGGCTACACCTTC. Protein sequence: CASSWGQGVNYGYTF. The V gene is TRBV5-5, the J gene TRBJ1-2; TRBD1 agrees at 11 bases. The germline CDR1 and CDR2 sequences are SGHKS and YYEKEE (reference sequence). This CDR3 comprises 15 residues. The ends lost 3 bases at V and 1 base at J; junction bases unmatched: 2.

This rearrangement joins TRBV19 to TRBJ1-6; tentatively, D is TRBD1 (5 bases). Germline loops: CDR1 LNHDA, CDR2 SQIVND (reference sequence). V was trimmed by 7 bases and J by 5 bases, leaving 15 bases between them. The CDR3 has 15 residues. The CDR3 DNA follows: TGTGCCAGTACCCACCCGGGACTTCATAATTCACCCCTCCACTTT. It is translated as CASTHPGLHNSPLHF.

This clone occurred a few times. The CDR3 sequence: CASSGDRRDTEAFF. CDR3 in DNA: TGTGCCAGCAGTGGGGACAGGCGGGACACTGAAGCTTTCTTT. This chain uses TRBV25-1 with TRBJ1-1; 8 nucleotides line up with TRBD1. Germline values: CDR1 MGHDK, CDR2 SYGVNS. CDR3 length: 14 amino acids. V trimming: 4 bases; J trimming: 3 bases; junction bases outside the gene matches: 4.

This chain connects TRBV6-1 to TRBJ2-1; 11 bases are a match to TRBD2. Germline V gene data show CDR1 as MNHNS and CDR2 as SASEGT. This CDR3 spans 18 amino acids. V was pared by 4 bases and J by 1 base, with 9 bases of the junction left unmatched. CDR3 protein: CASSGLAGTGGSYNEQFF. CDR3 nucleotide sequence: TGTGCCAGCAGTGGACTAGCGGGAACGGGGGGGTCCTACAATGAGCAGTTCTTC.

This clone has only a few counts. The chain is built from TRBV28 and TRBJ2-2; 7 nucleotides align to TRBD2. The junction had 9 bases not matched to a gene; V was cut back by 3 bases and J by 2 bases. The V gene's germline CDR1 is MDHEN and CDR2 SYDVKM. The CDR3 totals 17 residues. CDR3 residues: CASSFSGLAVNTGELFF. In DNA form, the CDR3 reads TGTGCCAGCAGTTTTTCAGGGCTAGCGGTAAACACCGGGGAGCTGTTTTTT.

The genes are TRBV4-3 and TRBJ2-1; perhaps TRBD1 as D (5 bases). Germline loops: CDR1 LGHNA, CDR2 YSLEER. CDR3 length equals 18 residues. The V gene lost 0 bases and the J gene lost 7 bases, with 22 bases spanning the gap. The DNA of the CDR3 is TGCGCCAGCAGCCAAGATTTTGGCCCAAGGGGCGGCTTGAATGAGCAGTTCTTC. It yields the protein CASSQDFGPRGGLNEQFF.

The chain combines TRBV9 with TRBJ2-3; tentative D call: TRBD2 (7 bases). This CDR3 has 16 residues. Germline CDR1 is SGDLS and CDR2 is YYNGEE. Between the trimmed V and J ends, which lost 0 bases and 1 base, there was a span of 12 bases. The CDR3 sequence: CASSVAGGRGTDTQYF. The CDR3 nucleotides are TGTGCCAGCAGCGTAGCCGGGGGGCGGGGCACAGATACGCAGTATTTT.

The chain employs TRBV7-8 and TRBJ1-5; TRBD1 aligns across 8 bases. The CDR3 spans 15 residues. Germline CDR1 SGHVS, CDR2 FQNEAQ. The trim removed 6 bases at V and 3 bases at J, leaving 7 bases unmatched. The chain's CDR3 is CASRPTGDPNQPQHF. The CDR3 DNA is TGTGCCAGCAGGCCGACAGGGGACCCCAATCAGCCCCAGCATTTT.

This clone was recorded once. The chain employs TRBV6-1 and TRBJ2-2; TRBD1 matches 10 bases. Unmatched junction bases numbered 2, after V lost 7 bases and J lost 3 bases. The germline V gene has CDR1 MNHNS and CDR2 SASEGT. The CDR3 covers 14 residues. The CDR3 DNA reads TGTGCCAGCAAGGGACAGGGGTACACCGGGGAGCTGTTTTTT. The encoded protein is CASKGQGYTGELFF.

The gene calls are TRBV7-2 and TRBJ2-7, with D possibly matching TRBD2 (7 bases). In germline, CDR1 is SGHTA, CDR2 FQGNSA. The CDR3 totals 16 residues. Between the trimmed V and J ends, which lost 5 bases and 1 base, there was a span of 18 bases. CDR3: CASSPEGGGHSYEQYF. Written as DNA, the CDR3 is TGTGCCAGCAGCCCCGAGGGGGGGGGCCATTCCTACGAGCAGTACTTC. The whole variable domain, filled in from reference TRBV7-2 and TRBJ2-7, reads GAGVSQSPSNKVTEKGKDVELRCDPISGHTALYWYRQSLGQGLEFLIYFQGNSAPDKSGLPSDRFSAERTGGSVSTLTIQRTQQEDSAVYLCASSPEGGGHSYEQYFGPGTRLTVT.